One sample yielded the 10 T cell receptor beta chains listed below, sequenced in a study of monozygotic twins with inflammatory bowel disease. From the 5' RACE reads, TCRdb lists one entry per CDR3 protein and no DNA. This sample lists approximately 400,000 distinct CDR3 sequences; its ten largest clones have roughly 2.3%. Material for sequencing was blood. Every receptor here comes from a human donor with ulcerative colitis or Crohn's disease, or a healthy co-twin of an affected twin (not recorded which).

The V gene is TRBV7-2, the J gene TRBJ1-1; the D call of TRBD1 rests on TCRdb alone, since no DNA is present to check it. There are 15 residues in the CDR3. CDR1 SGHTA and CDR2 FQGNSA come from the germline V gene. CDR3 sequence: CASSLARGGWTEAFF. Combining the CDR3 with reference TRBV7-2 and TRBJ1-1 gives the whole variable domain GAGVSQSPSNKVTEKGKDVELRCDPISGHTALYWYRQSLGQGLEFLIYFQGNSAPDKSGLPSDRFSAERTGGSVSTLTIQRTQQEDSAVYLCASSLARGGWTEAFFGQGTRLTVV.

The CDR3 loop reads CASSPSGAKNIQYF. The chain uses TRBV18 and TRBJ2-4; there is no DNA to check the TCRdb D call of TRBD1. Germline V lookup: CDR1 KGHSH, CDR2 LQKENI. The CDR3 consists of 14 residues.

The chain combines TRBV30 with TRBJ1-6. Germline lookup yields CDR1 GTSNPN and CDR2 SVGIG (reference sequence). The CDR3 loop spans 14 amino acids. The CDR3 loop reads CAWSVKDVPSPLHF.

This chain links TRBV12-3 or TRBV12-4 with TRBJ1-4. This CDR3 region has 13 residues. CDR3 amino acids: CASKKTEQEKLFF.

J is TRBJ2-7 and V is TRBV11-2. Germline lookup yields CDR1 SGHAT and CDR2 FQNNGV. This CDR3 has 14 residues. The CDR3 here is CASSLTDGSYEQYF.

The chain is built from TRBV12-3 or TRBV12-4 and TRBJ2-1; with no DNA, the TCRdb D assignment of TRBD2 cannot be verified. The CDR3 extends over 12 amino acids. CDR3 protein: CASSPGMAYQFF.

The CDR3 sequence: CASSLDRQQTPYNEQFF. J is TRBJ2-1 and V is TRBV5-1. Germline loops: CDR1 SGHRS, CDR2 YFSETQ. The CDR3 is made up of 17 amino acids.

The chain combines TRBV3-1 with TRBJ2-1. The germline V gene has CDR1 LGHDT and CDR2 YNNKEL (reference sequence). This CDR3 is built from 12 residues. The CDR3 loop is CASSQEYNEQFF.

The rearrangement links TRBV7-9 to TRBJ2-1; the TCRdb call, TRBD2, lacks DNA for checking. CDR1 is SEHNR, CDR2 FQNEAQ, per germline (reference sequence). The CDR3 extends over 14 amino acids. CDR3 amino acids: CASSQRGGVNEQFF.

The rearrangement uses TRBV3-1 and TRBJ2-1; the D call of TRBD2 rests on TCRdb alone, since no DNA is present to check it. Looked up from germline, CDR1 is LGHDT and CDR2 is YNNKEL (reference sequence). The CDR3 has 16 residues. The CDR3 here is CASSQILAGAANEQFF.